This note documents a single T cell receptor (beta chain) sequence. The data were taken from a study of blood T cell repertoires in COVID-19. Turning to the study itself: COVID-19 samples collected from the United States, Italy and Spain covered acute and convalescent phases. T cells, B-cell-depleted T cells, or PBMCs supplied cDNA or gDNA.

Germline V gene lookup returns CDR1 MDHEN and CDR2 SYDVKM. The CDR3 runs to 15 residues. The V segment lost 2 bases and the J segment 5 bases; nucleotides outside the gene matches: 2. Produced via immunoSEQ multiplex PCR; TCRdb's table is partial and in-frame only. The table lists 100,000 to 150,000 clones, about 85% of them singletons, with 25% to 30% in the top ten. The rearrangement joins TRBV28 to TRBJ1-4, with 10 bases matching TRBD1. The TCR was taken from an elderly woman with acute or convalescent COVID-19. Sequencing was carried out using peripheral blood. In DNA form, the CDR3 reads TGTGCCAGCAGTTTAACGGGACAGGGGAATGAAAAACTGTTTTTT. As protein: CASSLTGQGNEKLFF.